The 20 T cell receptor beta chains presented below share a single source sample, sequenced in a study of blood T cell repertoires in COVID-19. Repertoires were generated with immunoSEQ multiplex PCR, while TCRdb's copy carries only in-frame clones and drops some. The table lists 350,000 or so clones, approximately 90% of them singletons, with about 1.5% in the top ten. Specimen: peripheral blood. Receptors originate from a woman in her twenties or thirties with COVID-19, enrolled during active disease.

The CDR3, as DNA: TGTGCCAGCAGCTGGATGACAGGTACCTACGAGCAGTACTTC. Protein: CASSWMTGTYEQYF. The genes are TRBV11-2 and TRBJ2-7; possibly TRBD1 for D (6 bases). V gave up 4 bases and J gave up 2 bases, with 12 bases separating them. Germline V gene sequence: CDR1 SGHAT, CDR2 FQNNGV. This CDR3 has 14 amino acids.

The chain has TRBV30 and TRBJ2-3; TRBD2 aligns across 13 bases. The CDR3 loop spans 16 amino acids. Germline V gives CDR1 GTSNPN, CDR2 SVGIG (reference sequence). The V gene end was trimmed by 2 bases and the J gene end by 5 bases; junction bases not matched to a gene: 7. The DNA for the CDR3 is TGTGCCTGGAGTACCTGGCGGACTAGCGGGGGAGATACGCAGTATTTT. Residues: CAWSTWRTSGGDTQYF.

This clone was seen a single time. The chain combines TRBV5-1 with TRBJ1-3; no clear D gene. Germline V CDR1 and CDR2: SGHRS, YFSETQ. V was clipped by 0 bases and J by 0 bases, with 7 bases between them. This CDR3 spans 15 amino acids. The chain's CDR3 is CASSLDGVSGNTIYF. The CDR3 DNA reads TGCGCCAGCAGCTTGGACGGGGTCTCTGGAAACACCATATATTTT. The whole variable domain, remainder taken from reference TRBV5-1 and TRBJ1-3, is KAGVTQTPRYLIKTRGQQVTLSCSPISGHRSVSWYQQTPGQGLQFLFEYFSETQRNKGNFPGRFSGRQFSNSRSEMNVSTLELGDSALYLCASSLDGVSGNTIYFGEGSWLTVV.

The gene calls are TRBV6-6 and TRBJ2-5; 8 bases match TRBD1. Germline CDR1 is MNHNY and CDR2 is SVGAGI (reference sequence). The CDR3 runs 14 residues. After removal of 2 bases from V and 6 bases from J, the junction contained 5 bases not matched to a gene. CDR3 loop: CASSYQDREQTQYF. Written as DNA, the CDR3 is TGTGCCAGCAGTTACCAGGACAGGGAGCAGACCCAGTACTTC.

The chain combines TRBV4-1 with TRBJ1-1, with a weak D call TRBD1 (6 bases). V lost 4 bases and J 5 bases, leaving 20 bases between the germline ends. Looked up from germline, CDR1 is MGHRA and CDR2 is YSYEKL. CDR3 length equals 16 residues. CDR3 nucleotide sequence: TGCGCCAGCAGCCCGCTGACCCGGGGGGCTAGAACTGAAGCTTTCTTT. It encodes CASSPLTRGARTEAFF.

The chain uses TRBV2 and TRBJ1-6, with 8 bases identical to TRBD1. Germline loops: CDR1 SNHLY, CDR2 FYNNEI. The CDR3 extends over 15 amino acids. After removal of 3 bases from V and 6 bases from J, the junction contained 4 bases not matched to a gene. The CDR3 DNA is TGTGCCAGCAGTGACAGGGGGCGACGTAATTCACCCCTCCACTTT. Its translation is CASSDRGRRNSPLHF.

There are many counts of this clone. J is TRBJ2-7 and V is TRBV6-5, with 9 nucleotides matching TRBD1. This CDR3 spans 15 amino acids. CDR1 MNHEY and CDR2 SVGAGI come from the germline V gene. Trimming removed 6 bases from V and 0 bases from J; junction bases left unmatched: 6. As DNA, the CDR3 is TGTGCCAGCAGCCTGGGACAGGGAAGCTCCTACGAGCAGTACGTC. This sequence encodes CASSLGQGSSYEQYV.

This chain connects TRBV19 to TRBJ2-7, with 12 nucleotides matching TRBD1. The junction had 12 bases not matched to a gene; V was cut back by 10 bases and J by 8 bases. The CDR3 runs to 14 residues. CDR1 LNHDA and CDR2 SQIVND come from the germline V gene (reference sequence). The chain's CDR3 is CATPAGTGGAQQYV. The CDR3 nucleotides are TGTGCCACCCCTGCCGGGACAGGGGGCGCCCAGCAGTACGTC.

The chain recombines TRBV11-2 with TRBJ1-2; TRBD1 matches 7 bases. CDR3 length: 13 amino acids. V shed 5 bases and J 4 bases; nucleotides not matched to a gene: 4. Germline V gene data show CDR1 as SGHAT and CDR2 as FQNNGV. The CDR3 loop reads CASSLGTVYGYTF. The CDR3 DNA reads TGTGCCAGCAGCCTTGGGACAGTCTATGGCTACACCTTC.

A few counts support this clone. This chain joins TRBV7-2 and TRBJ1-3, with D unresolved. Germline V gene lookup returns CDR1 SGHTA and CDR2 FQGNSA. This CDR3 comprises 15 residues. V was shortened by 5 bases and J by 4 bases, with 15 bases between the two germline ends. The CDR3 here is CASSTLAATGNTIYF. The CDR3 nucleotides read TGTGCCAGCAGCACCCTTGCGGCAACCGGAAACACCATATATTTT.

This sequence joins TRBV5-5 and TRBJ2-2; TRBD2 matches at 8 bases. This CDR3 is 16 amino acids long. The V gene's germline CDR1 is SGHKS and CDR2 YYEKEE (reference sequence). Germline trimming cut 4 bases from V and 6 bases from J; bases unmatched to any gene: 11. CDR3 coding DNA: TGTGCCAGCAGCGCGCCCGGGACTAGTATCCCCGGGGAGCTGTTTTTT. This gives the protein CASSAPGTSIPGELFF.

V and J are TRBV27 and TRBJ2-7, with 8 bases aligning to TRBD1. Trimming cost V 3 bases and J 0 bases; bases outside gene matches: 7. Germline V lookup: CDR1 MNHEY, CDR2 SMNVEV (reference sequence). This CDR3 has 16 residues. The CDR3 loop reads CASSLTGAQSSYEQYV. The CDR3 coding sequence is TGTGCCAGCAGTTTGACAGGGGCTCAGAGCTCCTACGAGCAGTACGTC.

This chain joins TRBV7-8 and TRBJ1-1, with 7 bases fitting TRBD1. The trim removed 2 bases at V and 5 bases at J, leaving 11 bases unmatched. Germline values: CDR1 SGHVS, CDR2 FQNEAQ. The CDR3 is 16 residues long. CDR3 DNA: TGTGCCAGCAGCTTATACAGGGGATCCGCGAGGACTGAAGCTTTCTTT. Its translation is CASSLYRGSARTEAFF.

The chain carries TRBV6-4 and TRBJ2-1; D gene uncertain. CDR1 is MRHNA, CDR2 SNTAGT, per germline. This CDR3 region has 11 residues. Between the trimmed V and J ends, which lost 4 bases and 16 bases, there was a span of 14 bases. CDR3 in DNA: TGTGCCAGCAGTGTCCGTAGCCCTTCCTTCTTC. Translation gives CASSVRSPSFF.

The chain couples TRBV19 to TRBJ1-4; maybe TRBD1 (5 bases). The V gene lost 7 bases and the J gene lost 0 bases, with 12 bases spanning the gap. The CDR3 covers 15 residues. From germline, CDR1 is LNHDA and CDR2 SQIVND (reference sequence). The CDR3, as DNA: TGTGCCAGTAATAGGGGTCCTGCAACTAATGAAAAACTGTTTTTT. Its protein product is CASNRGPATNEKLFF. The full variable domain, completed using reference TRBV19 and TRBJ1-4, is DGGITQSPKYLFRKEGQNVTLSCEQNLNHDAMYWYRQDPGQGLRLIYYSQIVNDFQKGDIAEGYSVSREKKESFPLTVTSAQKNPTAFYLCASNRGPATNEKLFFGSGTQLSVL.

The CDR3 coding sequence is TGTGCCAGTACAGATGCAGGGGATACGCAGTATTTT. It codes for CASTDAGDTQYF. The V gene is TRBV27, the J gene TRBJ2-3, with D maybe TRBD1 (5 bases). V gave up 9 bases and J gave up 6 bases, with 13 bases separating them. Germline V gene data show CDR1 as MNHEY and CDR2 as SMNVEV (reference sequence). The CDR3 loop spans 12 amino acids.

The sample holds one count of this clone. The chain recombines TRBV7-9 with TRBJ2-1; D unresolved. V was clipped by 0 bases and J by 11 bases, with 5 bases between them. The CDR3 is 11 residues long. CDR1 and CDR2 from the germline V gene are SEHNR and FQNEAQ (reference sequence). CDR3 bases: TGTGCCAGCAGCTTAGCGCTACAGCAGTTCTTC. As protein: CASSLALQQFF. Using reference TRBV7-9 and TRBJ2-1 for the parts outside the CDR3, the full variable domain is DTGVSQNPRHKITKRGQNVTFRCDPISEHNRLYWYRQTLGQGPEFLTYFQNEAQLEKSRLLSDRFSAERPKGSFSTLEIQRTEQGDSAMYLCASSLALQQFFGPGTRLTVL.

This rearrangement joins TRBV10-1 to TRBJ2-3; D gene uncertain. The CDR3 extends over 15 amino acids. The germline V gene has CDR1 WNHNN and CDR2 SYGVQD (reference sequence). V was clipped by 7 bases and J by 2 bases, with 16 bases between them. DNA of the CDR3: TGCGCCAGCAAGATTTGGCTTTTCTCCACAGATACGCAGTATTTT. Translation gives CASKIWLFSTDTQYF.

The rearrangement joins TRBV27 to TRBJ1-1; a possible D gene is TRBD1 (6 bases). CDR3 length: 15 amino acids. Trimming removed 6 bases from V and 2 bases from J, with 16 bases in between. Germline CDR1 and CDR2: MNHEY and SMNVEV (reference sequence). CDR3 residues: CASRFVGGLNTEAFF. The DNA of the CDR3 is TGTGCCAGCAGATTCGTGGGGGGGCTTAACACTGAAGCTTTCTTT.

This clone has more than one count but fewer than ten. V usage is TRBV6-5 and J usage is TRBJ1-2; TRBD1 is a possible D gene (6 bases). Germline V gene data show CDR1 as MNHEY and CDR2 as SVGAGI. The V and J ends lost 3 bases and 3 bases respectively, with 14 bases between them. There are 15 residues in the CDR3. CDR3 sequence (DNA): TGTGCCAGCAGTTATCTGGTCAGGGGCTACTATGGCTACACCTTC. Protein sequence: CASSYLVRGYYGYTF.